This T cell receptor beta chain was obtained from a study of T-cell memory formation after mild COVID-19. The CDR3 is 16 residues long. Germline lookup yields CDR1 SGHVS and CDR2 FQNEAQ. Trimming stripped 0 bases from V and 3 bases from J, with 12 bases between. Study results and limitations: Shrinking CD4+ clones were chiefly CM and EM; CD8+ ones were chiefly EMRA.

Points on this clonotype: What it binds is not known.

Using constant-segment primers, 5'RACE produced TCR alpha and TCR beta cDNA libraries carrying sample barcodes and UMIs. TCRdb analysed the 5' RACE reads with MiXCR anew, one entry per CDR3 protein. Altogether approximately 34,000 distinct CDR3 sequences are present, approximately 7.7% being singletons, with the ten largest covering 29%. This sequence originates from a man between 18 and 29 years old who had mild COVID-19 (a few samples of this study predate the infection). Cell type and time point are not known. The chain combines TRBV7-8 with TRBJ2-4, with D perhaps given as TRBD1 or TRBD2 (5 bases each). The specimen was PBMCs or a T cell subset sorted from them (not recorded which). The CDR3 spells CASSLAGGGGKNIQYF. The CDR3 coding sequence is TGTGCCAGCAGCTTAGCTGGGGGTGGCGGCAAAAACATTCAGTACTTC.